This T cell receptor (beta chain) was profiled in a study of blood T cells in healthy people across ages. Next came a second PCR, run for 7 to 11 cycles, which used a sample-barcoded 5' primer along with a J-beta primer mix. TCRdb re-called the 5' RACE reads through MiXCR, storing one row per CDR3 protein. The sample includes hundreds of thousands of distinct CDR3 sequences, around 21% of them seen just once. The germline V and J ends were trimmed by 2 bases and 8 bases, with 16 bases remaining between them. This CDR3 comprises 15 residues. Germline V gene sequence: CDR1 LNHDA, CDR2 SQIVND (reference sequence).

The receptor comes from a man aged 70 or older in good health. Sample: blood. The rearrangement joins TRBV19 to TRBJ2-4; no reliable D call. CDR3 DNA sequence: TGTGCCAGTAGTATATCCCCCATTCTCGGAGACATTCAGTACTTC. Translating it yields CASSISPILGDIQYF.